This T cell receptor beta chain was obtained from a study of blood T cell repertoires in COVID-19. Authors' methods: For nucleated cells, counts were estimated from reference gene primer amplification. Using immunoSEQ multiplex PCR, the repertoire was profiled, and TCRdb retains in-frame clones only, with some absent. V, J and clone size were drawn from that table, and D and trimming were deduced from the DNA. The sample contains around 170,000 clones, 84% of which appear only once. All enrollees were roughly 18 to 100 years old and from about two dozen US areas. Clinical history reported by participants formed the basis on which cohorts were assigned. Recovered Cohort 3 donors showed two negative PCRs, clearance, or symptom resolution. The length of the CDR3 is 15 residues. The V end lost 1 base, the J end lost 0 bases, and 10 bases lay between the germline ends. Germline CDR1 reads SGHDT; CDR2 reads YYEEEE.

The receptor was isolated from a woman aged 50 to 60 who had recovered from COVID-19. The sample consisted of PBMCs or T cells enriched from blood (not recorded which). The chain recombines TRBV5-6 with TRBJ1-1; the D gene is possibly TRBD1 (5 bases). DNA of the CDR3: TGTGCCAGCAGCTTGCAGGGCCGCATGAACACTGAAGCTTTCTTT. Translated, it gives CASSLQGRMNTEAFF.